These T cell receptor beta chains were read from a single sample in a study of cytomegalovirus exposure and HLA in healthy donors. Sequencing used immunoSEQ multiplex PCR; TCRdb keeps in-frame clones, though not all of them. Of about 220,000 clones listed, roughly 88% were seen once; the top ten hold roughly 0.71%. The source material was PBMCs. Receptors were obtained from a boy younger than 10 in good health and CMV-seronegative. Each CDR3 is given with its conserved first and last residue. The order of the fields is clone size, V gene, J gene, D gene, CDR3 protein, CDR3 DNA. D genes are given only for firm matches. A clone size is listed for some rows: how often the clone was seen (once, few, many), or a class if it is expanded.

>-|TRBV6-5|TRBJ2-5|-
CASSYFGAETQYF
TGTGCCAGCAGTTATTTCGGTGCAGAGACCCAGTACTTC
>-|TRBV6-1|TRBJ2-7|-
CASSPMTDSPYEQYF
TGTGCCAGCAGCCCTATGACCGACAGTCCTTACGAGCAGTACTTC
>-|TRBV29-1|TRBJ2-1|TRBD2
CSVGVAGGYNEQFF
TGCAGCGTTGGAGTAGCGGGGGGATACAATGAGCAGTTCTTC
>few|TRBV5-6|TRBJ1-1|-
CASSLGDTEAFF
TGTGCCAGCTCCCTGGGCGACACTGAAGCTTTCTTT
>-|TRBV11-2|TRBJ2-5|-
CASSLVWRVSYQETQYF
TGTGCCAGCAGCCTCGTCTGGCGGGTCTCGTACCAAGAGACCCAGTACTTC
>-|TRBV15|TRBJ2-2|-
CATSSRGELFF
TGTGCCACCAGCTCCCGCGGAGAGCTGTTTTTT
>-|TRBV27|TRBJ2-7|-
CASSSTYEQYF
TGTGCCAGCAGTTCTACGTACGAGCAGTACTTC
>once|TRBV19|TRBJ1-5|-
CASSAGGQPQHF
TGTGCCAGTAGTGCCGGGGGACAGCCCCAGCATTTT
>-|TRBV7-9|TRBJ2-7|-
CASSFPSSYEQYF
TGTGCCAGCAGCTTCCCTAGCTCCTACGAGCAGTACTTC
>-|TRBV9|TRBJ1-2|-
CASSVYAGERWDYGYTF
TGTGCCAGCAGCGTATATGCGGGCGAGAGGTGGGACTATGGCTACACCTTC
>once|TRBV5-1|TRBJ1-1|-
CASSWGRDWPLNTEAFF
TGCGCCAGCAGCTGGGGCAGAGATTGGCCCTTGAACACTGAAGCTTTCTTT
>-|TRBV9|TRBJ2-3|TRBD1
CASSRIPGQGTDTQYF
TGTGCCAGCAGCAGGATACCGGGACAGGGCACAGATACGCAGTATTTT
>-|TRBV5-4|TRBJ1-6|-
CASSPDSSSYNSPLHF
TGTGCCAGCAGCCCGGACAGTAGCTCCTATAATTCACCCCTCCACTTT
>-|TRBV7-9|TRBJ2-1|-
CASSLDGTYYNEQFF
TGTGCCAGCAGCTTAGACGGGACTTACTACAATGAGCAGTTCTTC
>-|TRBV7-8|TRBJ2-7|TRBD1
CASSLKGDRGRFEQYF
TGTGCCAGCAGCTTGAAGGGGGACAGGGGGCGATTCGAGCAGTACTTC
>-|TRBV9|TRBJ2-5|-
CASSVGAQAQETQYF
TGTGCCAGCAGCGTAGGGGCCCAGGCGCAGGAGACCCAGTACTTC
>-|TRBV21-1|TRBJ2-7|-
CARQGTDEQYF
TGTGCCAGACAGGGGACCGACGAGCAGTACTTC
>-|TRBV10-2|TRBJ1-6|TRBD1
CASSEGSAGGSSPLHF
TGCGCCAGCAGTGAGGGATCGGCAGGGGGCTCTTCACCCCTCCACTTT
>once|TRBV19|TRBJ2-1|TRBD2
CASSHSGAAGYEQFF
TGTGCCAGTAGTCATAGCGGGGCGGCAGGGTATGAGCAGTTCTTC
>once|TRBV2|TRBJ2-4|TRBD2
CASSGEGEGYF
TGTGCCAGCAGTGGGGAGGGTGAGGGATACTTC
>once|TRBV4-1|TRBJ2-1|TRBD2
CASSQDRAGGGNEQFF
TGCGCCAGCAGCCAAGATAGGGCGGGAGGGGGCAATGAGCAGTTCTTC
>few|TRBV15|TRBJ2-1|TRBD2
CATSSAREAPIEQFF
TGTGCCACCAGCTCTGCGCGGGAGGCCCCCATTGAGCAGTTCTTC
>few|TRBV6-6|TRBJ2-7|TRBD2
CASTETREGKQYF
TGTGCCAGTACCGAAACCCGGGAGGGCAAGCAGTACTTC
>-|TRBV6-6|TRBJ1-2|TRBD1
CASSYGETGGDGYTF
TGTGCCAGCAGTTACGGGGAGACAGGGGGGGATGGCTACACCTTC
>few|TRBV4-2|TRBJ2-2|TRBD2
CASSQDPGGGGGELFF
TGTGCCAGCAGCCAAGATCCGGGAGGGGGGGGCGGGGAGCTGTTTTTT
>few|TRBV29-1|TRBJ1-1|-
CSVTQNTEAFF
TGCAGCGTGACTCAGAACACTGAAGCTTTCTTT
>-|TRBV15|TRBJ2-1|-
CATSRGAQGSYNEQFF
TGTGCCACCAGCAGAGGGGCACAGGGATCCTACAATGAGCAGTTCTTC
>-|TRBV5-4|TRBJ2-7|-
CASSAEEMGYEQYF
TGTGCCAGCAGCGCCGAGGAGATGGGCTACGAGCAGTACTTC
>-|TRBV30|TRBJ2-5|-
CAWSVPVRAETQYF
TGTGCCTGGAGTGTGCCTGTGAGGGCAGAGACCCAGTACTTC
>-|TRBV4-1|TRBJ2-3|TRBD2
CASSRWGTSGRVADTQYF
TGCGCCAGCAGCCGCTGGGGGACTAGCGGGAGGGTGGCAGATACGCAGTATTTT
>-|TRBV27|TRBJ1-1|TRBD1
CASSYKQGHNTEAFF
TGTGCCAGCAGTTATAAACAGGGGCATAACACTGAAGCTTTCTTT
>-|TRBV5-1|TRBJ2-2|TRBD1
CASRSGGTGELFF
TGCGCCAGCAGGTCAGGGGGCACCGGGGAGCTGTTTTTT
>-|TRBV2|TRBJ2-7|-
CASNPALGLFYEQYF
TGTGCCAGCAATCCGGCCCTGGGACTCTTCTACGAGCAGTACTTC
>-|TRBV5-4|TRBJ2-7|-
CASRTGRGSYEQYF
TGTGCCAGCAGAACAGGGAGAGGCTCCTACGAGCAGTACTTC
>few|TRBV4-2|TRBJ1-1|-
CASSQGVYGAFF
TGTGCCAGCAGCCAGGGAGTTTACGGGGCTTTCTTT
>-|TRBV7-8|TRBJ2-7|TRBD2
CASSSGLAGAYEQYF
TGTGCCAGCAGCTCTGGACTAGCGGGAGCCTACGAGCAGTACTTC
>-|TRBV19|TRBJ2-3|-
CASTPFDRSTDTQYF
TGTGCCAGTACCCCATTCGACAGAAGCACAGATACGCAGTATTTT
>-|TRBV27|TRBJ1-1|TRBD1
CASSFSGQANTEAFF
TGTGCCAGCAGTTTTTCCGGACAGGCGAACACTGAAGCTTTCTTT